This TCR beta chain was sequenced for a study of graft-versus-host responses after intestinal transplantation. Study-level background: Transplantation in recipients was multivisceral, liver-intestinal, or isolated intestinal. Tacrolimus and steroids were given for around 3 years to all recipients after anti-thymocyte globulin induction.

Note on this clone: Its target is not known.

Per germline, CDR1 SGHRS and CDR2 YFSETQ. This CDR3 comprises 15 residues. V lost 0 bases to trimming and J lost 0 bases, with 7 bases between them. Clones were read by immunoSEQ multiplex PCR, and TCRdb kept only the in-frame ones, dropping some. The data contain roughly 25,000 clones, approximately 87% of them singletons. The study, taken as a whole, reports: Recipient bone marrow held GvH clones, some seen earlier in ileum or blood.

Sequenced material: PBMCs, taken approximately four weeks after intestinal transplant. The chain combines TRBV5-1 with TRBJ1-3, with a weak D call TRBD1 (6 bases). The clonotype originates from a human patient who received an intestinal transplant, so some T cells may come from the graft donor. CDR3 loop: CASSLEGGSGNTIYF. CDR3 in DNA: TGCGCCAGCAGCTTGGAAGGGGGCTCTGGAAACACCATATATTTT. The whole variable domain, filled in from reference TRBV5-1 and TRBJ1-3, reads KAGVTQTPRYLIKTRGQQVTLSCSPISGHRSVSWYQQTPGQGLQFLFEYFSETQRNKGNFPGRFSGRQFSNSRSEMNVSTLELGDSALYLCASSLEGGSGNTIYFGEGSWLTVV.